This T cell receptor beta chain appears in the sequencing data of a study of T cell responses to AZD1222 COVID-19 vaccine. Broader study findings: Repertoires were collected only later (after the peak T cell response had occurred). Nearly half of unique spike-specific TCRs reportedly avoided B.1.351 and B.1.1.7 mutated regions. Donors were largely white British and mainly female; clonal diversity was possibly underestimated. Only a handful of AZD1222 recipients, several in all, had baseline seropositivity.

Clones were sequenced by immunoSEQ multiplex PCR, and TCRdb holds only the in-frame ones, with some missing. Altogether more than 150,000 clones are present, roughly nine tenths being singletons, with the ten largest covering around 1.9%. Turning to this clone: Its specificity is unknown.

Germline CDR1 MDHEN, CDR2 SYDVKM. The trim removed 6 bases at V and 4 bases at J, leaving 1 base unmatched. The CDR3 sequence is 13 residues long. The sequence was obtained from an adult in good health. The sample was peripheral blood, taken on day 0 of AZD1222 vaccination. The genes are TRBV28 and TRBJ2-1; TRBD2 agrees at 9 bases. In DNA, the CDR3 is TGTGCCAGCAGGACTAGCGGTTACAATGAGCAGTTCTTC. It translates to CASRTSGYNEQFF.